Listed here are 10 T cell receptor beta chains from one sample, sequenced in a study of shared clonotypes between healthy human individuals. Profiled with immunoSEQ multiplex PCR; TCRdb holds only in-frame clones, not every one. The sample carries about 2.3 million clones, 80% to 95% recorded once. The sample consisted of naive CD4+ T cells from PBMCs. The subset here: CD45RA+ positively selected. The receptors originated from a man aged 18 to 29 in good health. Some clones in this sample may be carry-over from other donors' samples.

This clone was seen more than once but under ten times. This chain uses TRBV27 with TRBJ2-7; no firm D call. Looked up from germline, CDR1 is MNHEY and CDR2 is SMNVEV (reference sequence). The CDR3 has 11 residues. Trimming shortened V by 6 bases and J by 6 bases, and 9 bases separated the two germline ends. This CDR3 is CASRPSAEQYF. The CDR3, as DNA: TGTGCCAGCAGACCGTCAGCCGAGCAGTACTTC.

Regarding this clone: The same CDR3 arises from other DNA sequences in this sample as well. The CDR3 reads CASSPSRSGNTIYF. The CDR3 DNA reads TGTGCCAGCAGTCCCTCACGGTCTGGAAACACCATATATTTT. The chain couples TRBV28 to TRBJ1-3; no firm D call. The V end lost 5 bases, the J end lost 1 base, and 9 bases lay between the germline ends. The CDR3 consists of 14 residues. CDR1 and CDR2 from the germline V gene are MDHEN and SYDVKM.

The chain joins TRBV18 to TRBJ2-5, with TRBD2 identical over 9 bases. The CDR3 runs to 19 residues. The germline gives CDR1 KGHSH, CDR2 LQKENI. The J segment lost 4 bases and the V segment lost 6 bases, leaving 21 bases of the junction unmatched. The CDR3 loop reads CASSRTWASGTPPPETQYF. Written as DNA, the CDR3 is TGTGCCAGCTCCCGGACCTGGGCTAGCGGGACGCCACCCCCAGAGACCCAGTACTTC.

V usage is TRBV6-4 and J usage is TRBJ2-3; 8 nucleotides align to TRBD1. Germline assignment: CDR1 MRHNA and CDR2 SNTAGT. J lost 8 bases, V lost 7 bases, and 14 bases had no gene match. The CDR3 runs 15 residues. CDR3 DNA sequence: TGTGCCAGCACCGCCGGGACAGGCGCCACAAGTACGCAGTATTTT. Translation: CASTAGTGATSTQYF.

V is TRBV6-5 and J is TRBJ1-2; D is perhaps TRBD1 (5 bases). Trimming shortened V by 0 bases and J by 8 bases, and 10 bases separated the two germline ends. CDR1 and CDR2 (germline): MNHEY, SVGAGI. This CDR3 has 13 residues. The CDR3 is CASSYSTQGGYTF. CDR3 bases: TGTGCCAGCAGTTACTCGACCCAGGGCGGCTACACCTTC.

V is TRBV5-1 and J is TRBJ2-3; D is possibly TRBD1 or TRBD2 (5 bases each). Germline V gives CDR1 SGHRS, CDR2 YFSETQ. V gave up 4 bases and J gave up 4 bases, with 19 bases separating them. CDR3 size: 16 residues. CDR3 loop: CASSQAGTSLPDTQYF. The CDR3 DNA is TGCGCCAGCAGCCAGGCCGGGACCTCGTTACCAGATACGCAGTATTTT.

The V and J genes are TRBV6-1 and TRBJ2-7; D is uncertain. Germline V CDR1 and CDR2: MNHNS, SASEGT. V was pared by 4 bases and J by 0 bases, with 7 bases between. The CDR3 runs 13 residues. The CDR3 spells CASSVRTSYEQYF. CDR3 DNA sequence: TGTGCCAGCAGTGTACGTACCTCCTACGAGCAGTACTTC.

This chain joins TRBV6-6 and TRBJ2-2; TRBD1 might be the D (6 bases). The CDR3 covers 14 residues. Germline assignment: CDR1 MNHNY and CDR2 SVGAGI (reference sequence). The V gene lost 5 bases and the J gene lost 3 bases, with 10 bases spanning the gap. The CDR3 here is CASSKTGYTGELFF. CDR3 DNA sequence: TGTGCCAGCAGTAAGACAGGCTACACCGGGGAGCTGTTTTTT.

This CDR3 reads CASTRKADRVAEAFF. The CDR3 region has the DNA TGTGCCAGCACCAGAAAAGCCGACAGGGTCGCTGAAGCTTTCTTT. The gene calls are TRBV6-1 and TRBJ1-1, with 7 positions matching TRBD1. Trimming took 7 bases from V and 6 from J; bases not matched to a gene: 14. Germline CDR1 reads MNHNS; CDR2 reads SASEGT. CDR3 length: 15 amino acids.

The chain uses TRBV2 and TRBJ2-1; 8 nucleotides align to TRBD2. CDR3 length: 16 residues. The trim removed 6 bases at V and 6 bases at J, leaving 13 bases unmatched. CDR1 is SNHLY, CDR2 FYNNEI, per germline. The CDR3 DNA follows: TGTGCCAGCAGCCCACGAGCGGGAGCGGGGTCCAATGAGCAGTTCTTC. Its translation is CASSPRAGAGSNEQFF.